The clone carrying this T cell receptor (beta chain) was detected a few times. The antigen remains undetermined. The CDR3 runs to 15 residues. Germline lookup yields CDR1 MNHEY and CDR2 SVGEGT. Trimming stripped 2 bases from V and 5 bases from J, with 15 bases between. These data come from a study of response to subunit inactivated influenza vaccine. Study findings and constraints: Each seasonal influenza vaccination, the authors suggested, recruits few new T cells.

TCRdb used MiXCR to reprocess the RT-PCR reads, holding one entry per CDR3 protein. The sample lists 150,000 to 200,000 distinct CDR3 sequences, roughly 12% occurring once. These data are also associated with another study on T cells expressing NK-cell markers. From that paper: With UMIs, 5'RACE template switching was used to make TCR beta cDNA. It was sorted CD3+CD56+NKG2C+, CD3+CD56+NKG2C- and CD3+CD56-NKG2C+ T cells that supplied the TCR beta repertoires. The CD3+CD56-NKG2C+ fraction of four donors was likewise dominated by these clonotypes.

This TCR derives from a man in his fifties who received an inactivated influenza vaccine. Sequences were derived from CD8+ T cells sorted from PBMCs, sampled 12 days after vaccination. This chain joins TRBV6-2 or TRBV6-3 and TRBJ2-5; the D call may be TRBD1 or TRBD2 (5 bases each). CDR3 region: CASSYNYGALETQYF. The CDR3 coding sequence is TGTGCCAGCAGTTACAACTACGGGGCGCTGGAGACCCAGTACTTC.